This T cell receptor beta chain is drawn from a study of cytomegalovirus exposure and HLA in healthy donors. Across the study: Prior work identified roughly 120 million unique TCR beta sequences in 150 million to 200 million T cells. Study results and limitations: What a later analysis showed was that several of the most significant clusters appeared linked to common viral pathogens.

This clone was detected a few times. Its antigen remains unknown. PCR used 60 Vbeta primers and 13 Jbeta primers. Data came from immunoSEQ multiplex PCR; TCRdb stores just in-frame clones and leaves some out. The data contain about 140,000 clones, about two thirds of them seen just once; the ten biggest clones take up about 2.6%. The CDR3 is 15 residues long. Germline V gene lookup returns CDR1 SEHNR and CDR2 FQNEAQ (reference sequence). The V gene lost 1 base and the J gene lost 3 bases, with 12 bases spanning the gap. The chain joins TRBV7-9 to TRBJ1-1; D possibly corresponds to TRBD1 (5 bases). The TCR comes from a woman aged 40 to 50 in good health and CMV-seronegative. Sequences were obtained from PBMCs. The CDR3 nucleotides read TGTGCCAGCAGCTTAGGCCTGGGGGGACACACTGAAGCTTTCTTT. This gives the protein CASSLGLGGHTEAFF.